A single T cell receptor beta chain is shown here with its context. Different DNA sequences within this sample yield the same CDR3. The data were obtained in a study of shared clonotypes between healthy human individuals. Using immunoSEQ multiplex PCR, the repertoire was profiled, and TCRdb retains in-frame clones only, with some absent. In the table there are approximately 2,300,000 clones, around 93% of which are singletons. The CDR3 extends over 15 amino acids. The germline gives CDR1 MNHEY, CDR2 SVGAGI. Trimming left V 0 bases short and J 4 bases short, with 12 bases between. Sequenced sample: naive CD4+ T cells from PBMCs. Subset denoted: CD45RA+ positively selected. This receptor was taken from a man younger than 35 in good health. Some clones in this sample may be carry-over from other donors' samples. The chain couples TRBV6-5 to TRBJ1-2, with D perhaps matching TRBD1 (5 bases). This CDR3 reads CASSYSGRDGYGYTF. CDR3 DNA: TGTGCCAGCAGTTACTCAGGCAGGGATGGCTATGGCTACACCTTC.